This is a list of T cell receptor beta chains from one sample in a study of circulating tumor DNA in untreated peripheral T-cell lymphoma. Repertoires were generated with immunoSEQ multiplex PCR, while TCRdb's copy carries only in-frame clones and drops some. The data hold about 7,000 clones, with about 76% observed a single time. The source material was tumor tissue. These receptors originate from a human donor with peripheral T-cell lymphoma. CDR3s include the opening cysteine and the closing phenylalanine or tryptophan. The order of the fields is D gene, clone size, J gene, V gene, CDR3 protein, CDR3 DNA. A D gene is named only where the DNA matches it firmly. Size tells how often a clone was seen (once, few, many) or the class of an expanded clone, and some rows leave it out.

d_gene: TRBD2; abundance: NA; j_gene: TRBJ2-7; v_gene: TRBV29-1; CDR3aa: CSVLAGGPEQYF; CDR3nt: TGCAGCGTTCTAGCGGGAGGGCCCGAGCAGTACTTC
d_gene: NA; abundance: once; j_gene: TRBJ2-3; v_gene: TRBV18; CDR3aa: CASSQTGASTDTQYF; CDR3nt: TGTGCCAGCTCACAGACGGGAGCTAGCACAGATACGCAGTATTTT
d_gene: TRBD1; abundance: NA; j_gene: TRBJ2-1; v_gene: TRBV28; CDR3aa: CASTFASGGSYNEQFF; CDR3nt: TGTGCCAGCACATTTGCTTCAGGGGGCTCCTACAATGAGCAGTTCTTC
d_gene: NA; abundance: NA; j_gene: TRBJ1-1; v_gene: TRBV29-1; CDR3aa: CSVGVRVTEAFF; CDR3nt: TGCAGCGTTGGGGTTAGGGTAACTGAAGCTTTCTTT
d_gene: NA; abundance: NA; j_gene: TRBJ2-7; v_gene: TRBV29-1; CDR3aa: CSVGESFYEQYF; CDR3nt: TGCAGCGTTGGGGAAAGTTTCTACGAGCAGTACTTC
d_gene: NA; abundance: NA; j_gene: TRBJ1-2; v_gene: TRBV19; CDR3aa: CASSENGYGYTF; CDR3nt: TGTGCCAGTAGTGAGAACGGCTATGGCTACACCTTC
d_gene: NA; abundance: NA; j_gene: TRBJ2-1; v_gene: TRBV15; CDR3aa: CATSRSQTQNEQFF; CDR3nt: TGTGCCACCAGCAGATCCCAGACTCAAAATGAGCAGTTCTTC
d_gene: NA; abundance: NA; j_gene: TRBJ2-5; v_gene: TRBV15; CDR3aa: CASSRRGRGEETQYF; CDR3nt: TGTGCCAGCAGCCGAAGAGGTAGGGGCGAAGAGACCCAGTACTTC
d_gene: TRBD1; abundance: NA; j_gene: TRBJ2-5; v_gene: TRBV6-8; CDR3aa: CASISGGLTQYF; CDR3nt: TGTGCCAGCATCTCAGGGGGCTTGACCCAGTACTTC
d_gene: NA; abundance: once; j_gene: TRBJ2-5; v_gene: TRBV10-3; CDR3aa: CAISESKAFFQETQYF; CDR3nt: TGTGCCATCAGTGAGTCGAAAGCGTTTTTCCAAGAGACCCAGTACTTC
d_gene: NA; abundance: NA; j_gene: TRBJ2-7; v_gene: TRBV18; CDR3aa: CASSPPLRAYEQYF; CDR3nt: TGTGCCAGCTCACCCCCTTTGCGGGCCTACGAGCAGTACTTC
d_gene: NA; abundance: few; j_gene: TRBJ1-3; v_gene: TRBV6-8; CDR3aa: CASSRASLSGNTIYF; CDR3nt: TGTGCCAGCAGCAGGGCAAGTCTCTCTGGAAACACCATATATTTT
d_gene: NA; abundance: NA; j_gene: TRBJ1-4; v_gene: TRBV5-1; CDR3aa: CASSLARDTRPEKLFF; CDR3nt: TGCGCCAGCAGCTTGGCCCGGGACACACGCCCTGAAAAACTGTTTTTT
d_gene: NA; abundance: NA; j_gene: TRBJ1-4; v_gene: TRBV18; CDR3aa: CASTHRMANEKLFF; CDR3nt: TGTGCCAGCACCCACAGGATGGCTAATGAAAAACTGTTTTTT
d_gene: TRBD2; abundance: NA; j_gene: TRBJ2-2; v_gene: TRBV28; CDR3aa: CASSLGLRTSYTGELFF; CDR3nt: TGTGCCAGCAGTTTAGGATTGCGGACTAGTTACACCGGGGAGCTGTTTTTT
d_gene: TRBD1; abundance: NA; j_gene: TRBJ1-4; v_gene: TRBV11-1; CDR3aa: CASSRQGAGNEKLFF; CDR3nt: TGTGCCAGCAGCCGACAGGGGGCCGGTAATGAAAAACTGTTTTTT
d_gene: NA; abundance: NA; j_gene: TRBJ2-7; v_gene: TRBV19; CDR3aa: CASIPLVPGSPEQYF; CDR3nt: TGTGCCAGTATCCCACTTGTTCCGGGATCCCCCGAGCAGTACTTC
d_gene: NA; abundance: NA; j_gene: TRBJ2-3; v_gene: TRBV6-7; CDR3aa: CASSYRISSTDTQYF; CDR3nt: TGTGCCAGCAGTTACAGAATTTCTAGCACAGATACGCAGTATTTT
d_gene: NA; abundance: NA; j_gene: TRBJ1-5; v_gene: TRBV19; CDR3aa: CASSPRPLSNQPQHF; CDR3nt: TGTGCCAGTAGTCCCCGCCCCCTAAGCAATCAGCCCCAGCATTTT
d_gene: TRBD1; abundance: few; j_gene: TRBJ2-2; v_gene: TRBV18; CDR3aa: CASSPDRGSTGELFF; CDR3nt: TGTGCCAGCTCACCCGACAGGGGCAGCACCGGGGAGCTGTTTTTT
d_gene: NA; abundance: NA; j_gene: TRBJ1-3; v_gene: TRBV18; CDR3aa: CASSPQTGRSGNTIYF; CDR3nt: TGTGCCAGCTCACCACAAACAGGGAGGTCTGGAAACACCATATATTTT
d_gene: NA; abundance: NA; j_gene: TRBJ1-4; v_gene: TRBV19; CDR3aa: CASSMAPGKLFF; CDR3nt: TGTGCCAGTAGTATGGCTCCCGGAAAACTGTTTTTT